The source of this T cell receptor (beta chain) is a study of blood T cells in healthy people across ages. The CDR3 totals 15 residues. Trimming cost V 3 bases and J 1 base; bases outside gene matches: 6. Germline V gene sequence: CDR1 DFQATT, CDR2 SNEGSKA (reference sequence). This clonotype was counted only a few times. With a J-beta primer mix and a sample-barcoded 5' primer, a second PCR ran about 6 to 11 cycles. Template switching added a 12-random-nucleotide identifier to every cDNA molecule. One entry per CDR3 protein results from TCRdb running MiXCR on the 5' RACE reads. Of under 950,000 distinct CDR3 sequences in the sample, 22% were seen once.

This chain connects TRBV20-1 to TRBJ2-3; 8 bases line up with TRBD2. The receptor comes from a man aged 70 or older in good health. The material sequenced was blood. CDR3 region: CSARDSGVGTDTQYF. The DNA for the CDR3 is TGCAGTGCTAGGGATAGCGGGGTCGGCACAGATACGCAGTATTTT.